The 14 T cell receptor beta chains listed next were all sequenced from one sample in a study of cytomegalovirus exposure and HLA in healthy donors. PCR used 60 Vbeta primers and 13 Jbeta primers. Generated by immunoSEQ multiplex PCR, the TCRdb table keeps only in-frame clones and is missing some. This repertoire includes about 200,000 clones. Sequenced input: PBMCs. These TCRs come from a young man in good health and CMV-seronegative.

This sequence joins TRBV28 and TRBJ2-1, with D possibly TRBD1 on 6 matching bases. CDR1 is MDHEN, CDR2 SYDVKM, per germline. With 4 bases removed from V and 3 bases from J, the gap between germline ends came to 25 bases. This CDR3 has 19 residues. CDR3 in amino acids: CASSSVEGRGKGGYNEQFF. CDR3 nucleotide sequence: TGTGCCAGCAGTTCCGTGGAAGGCAGGGGCAAAGGGGGCTACAATGAGCAGTTCTTC.

In the case of this clone: Here the CDR3 omits its conserved ending phenylalanine or tryptophan, so a read error is the likely source. The limits of the CDR3 on the DNA are not certain, so only TCRdb's listed CDR3 is given. V gene TRBV5-1 combines with J gene TRBJ2-7; the tabulated D call, TRBD2, remains unverified against the DNA. The CDR3 spans 14 residues, counting both ends. Germline CDR1 and CDR2: SGHRS and YFSETQ. This CDR3 is CASSPYSGTSGGSS.

Written as DNA, the CDR3 is TGTGCCAGCAGCCCGGGACTAGCGGGAGTCAATAATGAGCAGTTCTTC. It codes for CASSPGLAGVNNEQFF. The V gene is TRBV11-2, the J gene TRBJ2-1, with 14 bases lining up with TRBD2. The trim removed 5 bases at V and 7 bases at J, leaving 7 bases unmatched. The CDR3 is 16 residues long. Germline CDR1 reads SGHAT; CDR2 reads FQNNGV.

The V and J genes are TRBV5-8 and TRBJ1-3; 8 nucleotides agree with TRBD1. The CDR3 spans 16 residues. Germline V gene sequence: CDR1 SGHTS, CDR2 YDEGEE. V lost 0 bases, J lost 2 bases, and 4 bases stayed unmatched. CDR3 bases: TGTGCCAGCAGCTTGGATCAGGGGGCGACTGGAAACACCATATATTTT. It encodes CASSLDQGATGNTIYF.

This chain uses TRBV27 with TRBJ2-3, with D possibly being TRBD1 (5 bases). The CDR3 contains 21 residues. The V gene's germline CDR1 is MNHEY and CDR2 SMNVEV (reference sequence). V gave up 6 bases and J gave up 0 bases, with 31 bases separating them. CDR3 amino acids: CASSITWPASVRASSTDTQYF. The CDR3 nucleotides are TGTGCCAGCAGCATAACTTGGCCAGCCTCGGTCAGGGCTTCGAGCACAGATACGCAGTATTTT.

V usage is TRBV15 and J usage is TRBJ1-5; unclear D gene. The V gene's germline CDR1 is LNHNV and CDR2 YYDKDF (reference sequence). Trimming removed 5 bases at V and 5 bases at J, with 7 bases between. The CDR3 loop spans 12 amino acids. DNA for the CDR3: TGTGCCACCAGCGGGCAGGATCAGCCCCAGCATTTT. It is translated as CATSGQDQPQHF.

In the case of this clone: Other DNA sequences in the same sample also yield this CDR3. The genes are TRBV18 and TRBJ1-5, with a weak D call TRBD1 (5 bases). Looked up from germline, CDR1 is KGHSH and CDR2 is LQKENI. V lost 3 bases and J 7 bases, leaving 7 bases between the germline ends. The CDR3 runs 12 residues. The CDR3 region is CASSPGGQPQHF. The CDR3 bases are TGTGCCAGCTCACCGGGGGGACAGCCCCAGCATTTT. The entire variable domain, with the rest obtained from reference TRBV18 and TRBJ1-5, is as follows: NAGVMQNPRHLVRRRGQEARLRCSPMKGHSHVYWYRQLPEEGLKFMVYLQKENIIDESGMPKERFSAEFPKEGPSILRIQQVVRGDSAAYFCASSPGGQPQHFGDGTRLSIL.

The chain is built from TRBV11-2 and TRBJ2-1, with 9 bases lining up with TRBD1. V lost 6 bases and J lost 10; bases outside the gene matches: 16. In germline, CDR1 is SGHAT, CDR2 FQNNGV. CDR3 size: 16 residues. This chain's CDR3 is CASSLSGTGLSREQFF. The CDR3 DNA is TGTGCCAGCAGTTTATCCGGGACAGGGCTCTCAAGAGAGCAGTTCTTC.

The chain employs TRBV5-6 and TRBJ2-1; 8 nucleotides match TRBD2. The CDR3 contains 16 residues. V trimming: 5 bases; J trimming: 0 bases; junction bases outside the gene matches: 7. Per the germline V gene, CDR1 is SGHDT and CDR2 is YYEEEE. The CDR3 loop is CASRELAGSSYNEQFF. CDR3 in DNA: TGTGCCAGCAGGGAATTAGCGGGGAGCTCCTACAATGAGCAGTTCTTC.

The chain links TRBV11-3 to TRBJ1-4; 11 bases map to TRBD1. Trimming at V came to 1 base and at J to 0 bases, leaving 7 bases not matched to a gene. The germline CDR1 and CDR2 sequences are SGHNT and YENEEA. CDR3 length equals 19 residues. This CDR3 reads CASSLAGTGGSATNEKLFF. DNA for the CDR3: TGTGCCAGCAGCTTAGCCGGGACAGGGGGATCTGCAACTAATGAAAAACTGTTTTTT.

The CDR3, as DNA: TGTGCCAGTAGTATAGATCAAACGGGAAGTTATGGCTACACCTTC. Translated: CASSIDQTGSYGYTF. The chain uses TRBV19 and TRBJ1-2, with D uncertain. V dropped 0 bases and J dropped 5 bases, with 13 bases sitting between them. The CDR3 totals 15 residues. Germline V gene lookup returns CDR1 LNHDA and CDR2 SQIVND (reference sequence).

This chain connects TRBV27 to TRBJ2-1; TRBD2 matches at 7 bases. The CDR3 spans 16 residues. Per the germline V gene, CDR1 is MNHEY and CDR2 is SMNVEV (reference sequence). J lost 2 bases, V lost 5 bases, and 9 bases had no gene match. CDR3: CASSHLSGTPYNEQFF. In DNA, the CDR3 is TGTGCCAGCAGTCACTTAAGCGGGACCCCCTACAATGAGCAGTTCTTC.

The J gene is TRBJ1-2, the V gene TRBV6-5, with a possible D match to TRBD1 (5 bases). The CDR3 sequence is 15 residues long. Trimming left V 2 bases short and J 3 bases short, with 13 bases between. CDR1 and CDR2 from the germline V gene are MNHEY and SVGAGI. The CDR3 DNA reads as TGTGCCAGCAGTTACACGGCAGGGAAAGACTATGGCTACACCTTC. It is translated as CASSYTAGKDYGYTF.

J is TRBJ2-7 and V is TRBV7-2, with D maybe TRBD2 (6 bases). Per germline, CDR1 SGHTA and CDR2 FQGNSA. The V gene lost 3 bases and the J gene lost 0 bases, with 12 bases spanning the gap. The length of the CDR3 is 15 residues. CDR3 bases: TGTGCCAGCAGCTTTGGCCATAGCGGCTCCTACGAGCAGTACTTC. This codes for CASSFGHSGSYEQYF.